This record concerns one TCR beta chain sequence. Its antigen is undetermined. Germline loops: CDR1 MNHEY, CDR2 SMNVEV (reference sequence). With 8 bases removed from V and 4 bases from J, the gap between germline ends came to 2 bases. The CDR3 loop spans 10 amino acids. The primer mix had 60 Vbeta and 13 Jbeta primers. Generated by immunoSEQ multiplex PCR, the TCRdb table keeps only in-frame clones and is missing some. This sample carries approximately 150,000 clones, around 77% of them seen once, and the ten largest clones take 1.3% to 1.5%. These data are taken from a study of cytomegalovirus exposure and HLA in healthy donors. Study-wide findings and caveats: For most TCR beta V segments, an earlier analysis put the productive rate at about 87% or about 30% of the time.

V gene TRBV27 combines with J gene TRBJ2-2; D not resolved. Input material: PBMCs. The TCR originated in a man aged 55-75 years in good health and CMV-seronegative. The CDR3 DNA follows: TGTGCCAGCCGCACCGGGGAGCTGTTTTTT. Protein sequence: CASRTGELFF.